This T cell receptor beta chain was observed in a study of blood T cell repertoires in COVID-19. At the level of the study: Italy, Spain and the United States were the sources of the convalescent and acute COVID-19 samples. PBMCs, B-cell-depleted T cells, or T cells provided the cDNA or gDNA that made up the material.

The CDR3 has 14 amino acids. V was cut by 7 bases and J by 11 bases, with 23 bases left in between. Germline assignment: CDR1 LNHDA and CDR2 SQIVND (reference sequence). Per the original data handling: Amplifying reference gene primers gave estimates of nucleated cell counts. TCRdb's table, derived via immunoSEQ multiplex PCR, lists solely in-frame clones and lacks some. V and J calls and clone size are as listed in that table; D and trimming were resolved from the DNA. The sample includes more than 100,000 clones, around 81% of them seen just once. The rearrangement uses TRBV19 and TRBJ1-1, with unresolved D. Input material: peripheral blood. The source is a woman in her sixties or seventies with active or convalescent COVID-19. CDR3 in DNA: TGTGCCAGTATCCTGGCGGAGGGAATCCCTCGGGCTTTCTTT. It translates to CASILAEGIPRAFF. Using reference TRBV19 and TRBJ1-1 for the parts outside the CDR3, the full variable domain is DGGITQSPKYLFRKEGQNVTLSCEQNLNHDAMYWYRQDPGQGLRLIYYSQIVNDFQKGDIAEGYSVSREKKESFPLTVTSAQKNPTAFYLCASILAEGIPRAFFGQGTRLTVV.